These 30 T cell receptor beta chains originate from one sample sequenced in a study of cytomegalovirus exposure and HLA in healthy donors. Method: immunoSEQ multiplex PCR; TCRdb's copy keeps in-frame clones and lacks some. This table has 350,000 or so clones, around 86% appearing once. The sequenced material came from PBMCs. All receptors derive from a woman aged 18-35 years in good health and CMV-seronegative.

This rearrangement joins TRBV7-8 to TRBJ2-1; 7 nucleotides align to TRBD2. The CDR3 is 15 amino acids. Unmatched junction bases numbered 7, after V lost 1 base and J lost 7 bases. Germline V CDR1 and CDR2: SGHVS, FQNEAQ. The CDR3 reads CASSLVAGVGNEQFF. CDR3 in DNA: TGTGCCAGCAGCTTAGTGGCGGGAGTAGGAAATGAGCAGTTCTTC.

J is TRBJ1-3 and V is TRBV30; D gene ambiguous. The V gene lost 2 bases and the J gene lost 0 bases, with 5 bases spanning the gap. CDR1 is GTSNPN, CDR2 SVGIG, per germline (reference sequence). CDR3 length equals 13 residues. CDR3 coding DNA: TGTGCCTGGAGTCAGGCCTCTGGAAACACCATATATTTT. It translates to CAWSQASGNTIYF. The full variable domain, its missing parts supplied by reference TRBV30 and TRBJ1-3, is SQTIHQWPATLVQPVGSPLSLECTVEGTSNPNLYWYRQAAGRGLQLLFYSVGIGQISSEVPQNLSASRPQDRQFILSSKKLLLSDSGFYLCAWSQASGNTIYFGEGSWLTVV.

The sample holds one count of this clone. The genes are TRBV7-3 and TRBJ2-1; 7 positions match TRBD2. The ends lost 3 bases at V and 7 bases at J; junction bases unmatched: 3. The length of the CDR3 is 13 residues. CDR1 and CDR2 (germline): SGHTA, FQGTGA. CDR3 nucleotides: TGTGCCAGCAGCTTCGGACTAGGGAATGAGCAGTTCTTC. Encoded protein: CASSFGLGNEQFF.

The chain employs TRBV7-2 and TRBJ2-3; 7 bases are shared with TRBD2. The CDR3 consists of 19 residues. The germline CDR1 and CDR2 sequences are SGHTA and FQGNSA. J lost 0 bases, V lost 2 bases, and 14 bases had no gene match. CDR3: CASSLMNDWASGSTDTQYF. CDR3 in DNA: TGTGCCAGCAGCTTAATGAATGATTGGGCTAGCGGAAGCACAGATACGCAGTATTTT.

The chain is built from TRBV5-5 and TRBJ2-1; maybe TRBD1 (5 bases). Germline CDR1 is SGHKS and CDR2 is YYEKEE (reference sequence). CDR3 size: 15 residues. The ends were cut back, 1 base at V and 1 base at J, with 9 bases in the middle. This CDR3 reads CASSLTGSSYNEQFF. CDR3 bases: TGTGCCAGCAGCTTGACAGGTTCTTCCTACAATGAGCAGTTCTTC.

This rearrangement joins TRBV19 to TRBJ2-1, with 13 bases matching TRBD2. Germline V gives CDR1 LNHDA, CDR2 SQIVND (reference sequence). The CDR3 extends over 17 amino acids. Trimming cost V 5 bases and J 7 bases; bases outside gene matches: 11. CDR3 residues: CASSGGPGLAGWNEQFF. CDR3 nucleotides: TGTGCCAGTAGTGGAGGACCGGGACTAGCGGGATGGAATGAGCAGTTCTTC.

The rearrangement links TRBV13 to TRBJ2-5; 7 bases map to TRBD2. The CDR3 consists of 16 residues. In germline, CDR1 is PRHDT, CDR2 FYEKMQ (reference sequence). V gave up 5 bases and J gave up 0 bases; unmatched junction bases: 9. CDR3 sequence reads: CASSQTAGTNQETQYF. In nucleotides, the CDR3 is TGTGCCAGCAGCCAAACAGCGGGAACCAACCAAGAGACCCAGTACTTC.

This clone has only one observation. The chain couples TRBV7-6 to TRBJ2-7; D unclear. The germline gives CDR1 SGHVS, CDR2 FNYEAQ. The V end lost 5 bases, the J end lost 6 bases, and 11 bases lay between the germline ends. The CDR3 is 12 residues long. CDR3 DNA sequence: TGTGCCAGCAGCCCCCGTTTCGGCGAGCAGTACTTC. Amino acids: CASSPRFGEQYF.

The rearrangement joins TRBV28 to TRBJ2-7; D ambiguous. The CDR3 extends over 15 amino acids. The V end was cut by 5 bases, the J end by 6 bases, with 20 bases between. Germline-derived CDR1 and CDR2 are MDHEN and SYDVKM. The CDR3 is CASSLLPHSRPEQYF. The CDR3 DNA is TGTGCCAGCAGTCTACTCCCCCACAGCAGGCCCGAGCAGTACTTC.

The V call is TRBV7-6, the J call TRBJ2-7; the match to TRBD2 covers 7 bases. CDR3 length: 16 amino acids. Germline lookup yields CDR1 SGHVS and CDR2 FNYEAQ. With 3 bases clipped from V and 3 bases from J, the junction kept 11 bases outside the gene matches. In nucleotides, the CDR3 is TGTGCCAGCAGCTTGGGCCCCGGGACTAAAAACTACGAGCAGTACTTC. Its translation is CASSLGPGTKNYEQYF.

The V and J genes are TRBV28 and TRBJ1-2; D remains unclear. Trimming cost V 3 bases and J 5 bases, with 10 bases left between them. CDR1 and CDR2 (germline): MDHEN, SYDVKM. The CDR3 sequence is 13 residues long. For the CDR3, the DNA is TGTGCCAGCAGTTTTAGTGCGGGTTATGGCTACACCTTC. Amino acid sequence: CASSFSAGYGYTF.

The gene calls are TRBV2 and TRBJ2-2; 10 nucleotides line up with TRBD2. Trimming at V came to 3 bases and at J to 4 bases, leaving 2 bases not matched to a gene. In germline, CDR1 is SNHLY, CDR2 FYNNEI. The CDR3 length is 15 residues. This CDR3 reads CASSDIAGGTGELFF. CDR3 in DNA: TGTGCCAGCAGTGATATAGCGGGAGGCACCGGGGAGCTGTTTTTT.

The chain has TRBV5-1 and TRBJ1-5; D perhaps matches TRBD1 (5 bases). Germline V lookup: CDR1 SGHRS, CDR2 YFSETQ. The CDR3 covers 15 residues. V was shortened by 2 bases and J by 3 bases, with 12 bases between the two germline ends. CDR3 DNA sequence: TGCGCCAGCAGCTTAAAAGGGGCCCCCAATCAGCCCCAGCATTTT. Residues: CASSLKGAPNQPQHF.

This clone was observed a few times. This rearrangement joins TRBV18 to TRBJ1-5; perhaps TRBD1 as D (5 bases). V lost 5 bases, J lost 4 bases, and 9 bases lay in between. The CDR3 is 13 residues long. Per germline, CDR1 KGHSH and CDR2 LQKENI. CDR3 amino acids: CASSSGENQPQHF. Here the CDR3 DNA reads TGTGCCAGCTCATCGGGGGAGAATCAGCCCCAGCATTTT.

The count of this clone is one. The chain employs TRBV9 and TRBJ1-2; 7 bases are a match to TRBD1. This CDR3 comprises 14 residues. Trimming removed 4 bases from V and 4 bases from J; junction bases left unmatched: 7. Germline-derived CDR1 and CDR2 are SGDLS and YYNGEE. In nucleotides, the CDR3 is TGTGCCAGCAGCCCTAGGGACAGACTCTATGGCTACACCTTC. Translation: CASSPRDRLYGYTF.

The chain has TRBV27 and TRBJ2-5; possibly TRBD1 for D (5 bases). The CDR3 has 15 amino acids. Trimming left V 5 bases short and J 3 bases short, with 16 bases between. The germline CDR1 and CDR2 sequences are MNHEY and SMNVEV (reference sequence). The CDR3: CASSPTGAGKETQYF. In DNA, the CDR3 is TGTGCCAGCAGTCCAACAGGCGCCGGCAAAGAGACCCAGTACTTC.

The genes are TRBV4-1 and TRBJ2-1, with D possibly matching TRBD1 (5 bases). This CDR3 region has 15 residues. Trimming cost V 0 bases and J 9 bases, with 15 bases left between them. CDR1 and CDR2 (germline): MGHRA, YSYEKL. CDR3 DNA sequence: TGCGCCAGCAGCCAAGAAACCACGGTAAGGGGTGAGCAGTTCTTC. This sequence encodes CASSQETTVRGEQFF.

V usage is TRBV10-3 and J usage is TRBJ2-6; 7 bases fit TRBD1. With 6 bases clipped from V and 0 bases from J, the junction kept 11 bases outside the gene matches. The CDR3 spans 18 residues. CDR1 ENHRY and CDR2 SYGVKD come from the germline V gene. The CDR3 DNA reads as TGTGCCATCAGGGAAACGACAGGGATCCCCTCTGGGGCCAACGTCCTGACTTTC. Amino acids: CAIRETTGIPSGANVLTF.

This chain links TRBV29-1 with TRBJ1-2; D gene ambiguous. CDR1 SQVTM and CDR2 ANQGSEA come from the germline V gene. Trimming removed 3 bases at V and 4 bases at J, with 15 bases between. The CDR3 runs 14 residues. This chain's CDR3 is CSVEPHGRSYGYTF. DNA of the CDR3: TGCAGCGTTGAGCCCCATGGCAGAAGCTATGGCTACACCTTC.

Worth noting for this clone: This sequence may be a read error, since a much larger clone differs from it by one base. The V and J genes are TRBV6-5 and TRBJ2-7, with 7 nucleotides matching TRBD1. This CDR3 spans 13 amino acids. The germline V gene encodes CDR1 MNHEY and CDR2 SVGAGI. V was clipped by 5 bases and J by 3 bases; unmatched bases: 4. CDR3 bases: TGTGCCAGCAGTCGGGACAGTCTCTACGAGCAGTACTTC. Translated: CASSRDSLYEQYF.

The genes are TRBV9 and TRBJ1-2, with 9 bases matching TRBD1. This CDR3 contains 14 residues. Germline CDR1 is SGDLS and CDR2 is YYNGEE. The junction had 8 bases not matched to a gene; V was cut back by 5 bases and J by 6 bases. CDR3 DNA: TGTGCCAGCAGGCCGACAGGGGGAAAGAATGGCTACACCTTC. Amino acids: CASRPTGGKNGYTF.

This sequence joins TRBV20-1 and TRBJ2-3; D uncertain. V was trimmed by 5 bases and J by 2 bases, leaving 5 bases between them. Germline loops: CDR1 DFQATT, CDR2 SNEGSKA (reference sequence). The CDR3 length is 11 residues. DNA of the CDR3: TGCAGTGCTTCCCACACAGATACGCAGTATTTT. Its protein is CSASHTDTQYF.

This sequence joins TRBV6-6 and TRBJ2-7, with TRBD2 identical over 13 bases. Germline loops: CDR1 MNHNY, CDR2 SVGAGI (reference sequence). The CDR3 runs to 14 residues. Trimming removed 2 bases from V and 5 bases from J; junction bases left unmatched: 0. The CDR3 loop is CASSYGLAGDEQYF. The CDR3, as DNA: TGTGCCAGCAGTTACGGACTAGCGGGAGACGAGCAGTACTTC.

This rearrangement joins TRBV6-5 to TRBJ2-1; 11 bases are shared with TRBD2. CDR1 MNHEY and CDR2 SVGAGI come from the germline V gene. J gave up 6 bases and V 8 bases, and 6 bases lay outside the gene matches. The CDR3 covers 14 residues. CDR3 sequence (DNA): TGTGCCAGCGAACTAGCGGGAGTACGCAATGAGCAGTTCTTC. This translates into CASELAGVRNEQFF.

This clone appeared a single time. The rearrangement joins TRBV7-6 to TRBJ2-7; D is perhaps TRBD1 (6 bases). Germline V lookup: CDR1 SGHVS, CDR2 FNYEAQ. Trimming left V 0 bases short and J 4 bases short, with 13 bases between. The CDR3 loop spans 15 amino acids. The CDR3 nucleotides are TGTGCCAGCAGCTTAGCAGCAGGGGTTCTGTACGAGCAGTACTTC. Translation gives CASSLAAGVLYEQYF.

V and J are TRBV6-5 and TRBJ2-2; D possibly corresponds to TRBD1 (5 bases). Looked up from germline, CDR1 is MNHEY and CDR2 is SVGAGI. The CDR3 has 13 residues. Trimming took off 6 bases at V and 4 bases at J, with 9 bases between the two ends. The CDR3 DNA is TGTGCCAGCAGCGATAGGGGCACCGGGGAGCTGTTTTTT. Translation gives CASSDRGTGELFF.

The CDR3 sequence: CASSAYTGPGANVLTF. CDR3 coding DNA: TGTGCCAGCAGCGCGTATACAGGGCCGGGGGCCAACGTCCTGACTTTC. The chain has TRBV5-8 and TRBJ2-6; possibly TRBD1 for D (6 bases). Germline V lookup: CDR1 SGHTS, CDR2 YDEGEE. The length of the CDR3 is 16 residues. Trimming stripped 4 bases from V and 4 bases from J, with 15 bases between.

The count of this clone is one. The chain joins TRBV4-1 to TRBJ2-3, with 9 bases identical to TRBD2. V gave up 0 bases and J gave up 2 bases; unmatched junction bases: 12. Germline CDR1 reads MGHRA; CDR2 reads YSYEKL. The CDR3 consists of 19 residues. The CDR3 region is CASSQEATGLAASTDTQYF. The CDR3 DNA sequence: TGCGCCAGCAGCCAAGAAGCGACGGGACTAGCCGCCTCCACAGATACGCAGTATTTT.

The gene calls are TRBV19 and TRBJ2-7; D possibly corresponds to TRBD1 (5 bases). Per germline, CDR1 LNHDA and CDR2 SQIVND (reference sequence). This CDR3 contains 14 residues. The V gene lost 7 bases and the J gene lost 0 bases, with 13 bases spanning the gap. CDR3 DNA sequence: TGTGCCAGTACCGGGCAGGGAAGCTCCTACGAGCAGTACTTC. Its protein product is CASTGQGSSYEQYF. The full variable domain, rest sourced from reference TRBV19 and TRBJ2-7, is DGGITQSPKYLFRKEGQNVTLSCEQNLNHDAMYWYRQDPGQGLRLIYYSQIVNDFQKGDIAEGYSVSREKKESFPLTVTSAQKNPTAFYLCASTGQGSSYEQYFGPGTRLTVT.

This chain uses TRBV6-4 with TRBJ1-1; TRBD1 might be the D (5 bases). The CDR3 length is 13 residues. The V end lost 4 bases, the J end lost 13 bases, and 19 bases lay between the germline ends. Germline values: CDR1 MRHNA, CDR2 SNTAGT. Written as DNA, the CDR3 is TGTGCCAGCAGTGTGTCCGAAGCAGGGTTAATTTTCTTT. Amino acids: CASSVSEAGLIFF.